These 5 T cell receptor beta chains came from one sample sequenced in a study of molecular identifiers for immune sequencing clone quantification. Each CDR3 protein gets one entry after TCRdb re-called the PCR reads with MiXCR. The table lists 400,000 to 600,000 distinct CDR3 sequences, about a quarter of them singletons. The sample consisted of naive CD8+ T cells from blood, with Jurkat cell RNA spiked in. Subset specified: FACS-sorted CD8+CD4-CCR7+CD45RA+ naive T cells. Every receptor here comes from a human donor in good health. Some libraries in this study had Jurkat cell RNA spiked in.

This clonotype was recorded a few times. This sequence joins TRBV4-1 and TRBJ2-1, with D perhaps matching TRBD2 (6 bases). The CDR3 totals 14 residues. V was shortened by 4 bases and J by 8 bases, with 15 bases between the two germline ends. Germline lookup yields CDR1 MGHRA and CDR2 YSYEKL. The CDR3 loop reads CASSRRERDHEQFF. Written as DNA, the CDR3 is TGCGCCAGCAGCCGCCGGGAGAGAGACCATGAGCAGTTCTTC.

The chain has TRBV19 and TRBJ2-2; D might be TRBD1 (5 bases). The CDR3 runs to 16 residues. Germline V lookup: CDR1 LNHDA, CDR2 SQIVND (reference sequence). V lost 3 bases to trimming and J lost 1 base, with 12 bases between them. Written as DNA, the CDR3 is TGTGCCAGTAGTATTGGGCTAGGGGTGAACACCGGGGAGCTGTTTTTT. Residues: CASSIGLGVNTGELFF.

This clonotype has at least ten counts. The chain is built from TRBV13 and TRBJ1-1; D perhaps matches TRBD1 (5 bases). Germline CDR1 PRHDT, CDR2 FYEKMQ (reference sequence). This CDR3 is 16 amino acids long. V was clipped by 0 bases and J by 0 bases, with 11 bases between them. CDR3: CASSLGTAGVNTEAFF. The CDR3 nucleotides are TGTGCCAGCAGCTTAGGGACAGCCGGCGTGAACACTGAAGCTTTCTTT. The whole variable domain, remainder taken from reference TRBV13 and TRBJ1-1, is AAGVIQSPRHLIKEKRETATLKCYPIPRHDTVYWYQQGPGQDPQFLISFYEKMQSDKGSIPDRFSAQQFSDYHSELNMSSLELGDSALYFCASSLGTAGVNTEAFFGQGTRLTVV.

CDR3 protein: CASRKGDRAYSNQPQHF. The CDR3 bases are TGTGCCAGTAGGAAAGGAGACAGGGCCTATAGCAATCAGCCCCAGCATTTT. The V call is TRBV19, the J call TRBJ1-5, with 7 bases fitting TRBD1. The V segment lost 6 bases and the J segment 0 bases; nucleotides outside the gene matches: 11. Germline V gene lookup returns CDR1 LNHDA and CDR2 SQIVND (reference sequence). This CDR3 is built from 17 residues.

This clonotype was counted many times. The chain links TRBV28 to TRBJ1-5; D gene ambiguous. With 6 bases removed from V and 2 bases from J, the gap between germline ends came to 14 bases. CDR1 is MDHEN and CDR2 is SYDVKM in the germline V gene. CDR3 length: 15 amino acids. Here the CDR3 DNA reads TGTGCCAGCAGCCCCGTTGGGTTAGGCAATCAGCCCCAGCATTTT. Protein: CASSPVGLGNQPQHF.